This T cell receptor (beta chain) was found in a study of blood T cells in healthy people across ages. Of note for this clonotype: Its antigen is as yet unknown.

A sample-barcoded 5' primer and a J-beta primer mix were used in a second PCR of about 6 to 12 cycles. TCRdb re-called the 5' RACE reads with MiXCR, one entry per CDR3 protein. The table records about 1.6 million distinct CDR3 sequences, about 31% of them present only once. Whole-study results and caveats: Age brought a roughly linear fall in TCR beta diversity measured per million T cells. Long-lived donors exceeded aged donors in naive CD4+ cells and diversity.

Trimming removed 6 bases from V and 4 bases from J; junction bases left unmatched: 6. This CDR3 region has 15 residues. CDR1 and CDR2 (germline): MNHNS, SASEGT. This sequence joins TRBV6-1 and TRBJ2-3, with 11 bases matching TRBD2. The receptor's source is a woman aged 25 to 39 in good health. The sequenced sample consisted of blood. In nucleotides, the CDR3 is TGTGCCAGCAGCTTAGCGGGAGGGATCCCAGATACGCAGTATTTT. Translated: CASSLAGGIPDTQYF.